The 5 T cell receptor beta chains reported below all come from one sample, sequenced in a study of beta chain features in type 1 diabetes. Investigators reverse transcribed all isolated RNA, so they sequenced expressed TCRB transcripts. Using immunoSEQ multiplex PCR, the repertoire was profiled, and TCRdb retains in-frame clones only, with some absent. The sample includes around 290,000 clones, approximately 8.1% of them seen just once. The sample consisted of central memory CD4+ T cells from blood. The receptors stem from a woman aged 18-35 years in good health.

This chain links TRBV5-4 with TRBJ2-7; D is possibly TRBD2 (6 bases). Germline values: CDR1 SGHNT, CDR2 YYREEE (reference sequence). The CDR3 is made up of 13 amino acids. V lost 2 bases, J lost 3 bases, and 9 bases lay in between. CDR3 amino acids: CASSFSTSYEQYF. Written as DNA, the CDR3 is TGTGCCAGCAGCTTTTCGACTAGCTACGAGCAGTACTTC.

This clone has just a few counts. The CDR3: CASSHHRIFSNLGYTF. CDR3 DNA sequence: TGTGCCAGCAGCCACCACAGGATATTCAGCAATCTTGGCTACACCTTC. The chain is built from TRBV28 and TRBJ1-2, with a possible D match to TRBD1 (5 bases). Per germline, CDR1 MDHEN and CDR2 SYDVKM. The CDR3 runs 16 residues. V was cut by 6 bases and J by 7 bases, with 24 bases left in between.

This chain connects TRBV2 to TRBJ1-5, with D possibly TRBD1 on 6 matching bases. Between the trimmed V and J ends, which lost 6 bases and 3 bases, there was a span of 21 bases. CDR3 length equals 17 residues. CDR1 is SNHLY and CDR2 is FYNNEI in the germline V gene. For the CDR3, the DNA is TGTGCCAGCAGGGGGGGCAGGGAACAGGGTTTCAATCAGCCCCAGCATTTT. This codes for CASRGGREQGFNQPQHF. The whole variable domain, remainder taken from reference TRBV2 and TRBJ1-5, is EPEVTQTPSHQVTQMGQEVILRCVPISNHLYFYWYRQILGQKVEFLVSFYNNEISEKSEIFDDQFSVERPDGSNFTLKIRSTKLEDSAMYFCASRGGREQGFNQPQHFGDGTRLSIL.

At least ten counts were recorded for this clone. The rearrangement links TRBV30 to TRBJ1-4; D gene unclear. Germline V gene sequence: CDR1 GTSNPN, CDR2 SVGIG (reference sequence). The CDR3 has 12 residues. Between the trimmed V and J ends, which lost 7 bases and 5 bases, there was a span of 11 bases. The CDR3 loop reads CASHGRNEKLFF. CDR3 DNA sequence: TGTGCCTCCCATGGCCGAAATGAAAAACTGTTTTTT. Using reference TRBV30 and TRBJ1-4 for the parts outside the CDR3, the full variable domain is SQTIHQWPATLVQPVGSPLSLECTVEGTSNPNLYWYRQAAGRGLQLLFYSVGIGQISSEVPQNLSASRPQDRQFILSSKKLLLSDSGFYLCASHGRNEKLFFGSGTQLSVL.

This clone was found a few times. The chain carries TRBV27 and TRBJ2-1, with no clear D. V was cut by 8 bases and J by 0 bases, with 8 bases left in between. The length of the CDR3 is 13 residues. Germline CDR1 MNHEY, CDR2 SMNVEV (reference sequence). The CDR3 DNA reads TGTGCCAGCCCCCAACCCTCCTACAATGAGCAGTTCTTC. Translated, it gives CASPQPSYNEQFF.